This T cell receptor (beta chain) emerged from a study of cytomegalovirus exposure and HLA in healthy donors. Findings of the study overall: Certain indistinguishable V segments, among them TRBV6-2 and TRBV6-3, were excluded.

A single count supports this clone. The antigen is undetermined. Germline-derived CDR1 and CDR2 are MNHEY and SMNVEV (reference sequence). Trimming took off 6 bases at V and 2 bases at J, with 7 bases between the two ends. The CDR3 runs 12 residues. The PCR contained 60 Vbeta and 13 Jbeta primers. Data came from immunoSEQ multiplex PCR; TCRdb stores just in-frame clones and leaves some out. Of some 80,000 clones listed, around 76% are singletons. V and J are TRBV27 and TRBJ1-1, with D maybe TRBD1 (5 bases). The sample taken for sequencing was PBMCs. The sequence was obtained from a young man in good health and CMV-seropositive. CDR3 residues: CASRGPNTEAFF. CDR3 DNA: TGTGCCAGCAGGGGGCCTAACACTGAAGCTTTCTTT.